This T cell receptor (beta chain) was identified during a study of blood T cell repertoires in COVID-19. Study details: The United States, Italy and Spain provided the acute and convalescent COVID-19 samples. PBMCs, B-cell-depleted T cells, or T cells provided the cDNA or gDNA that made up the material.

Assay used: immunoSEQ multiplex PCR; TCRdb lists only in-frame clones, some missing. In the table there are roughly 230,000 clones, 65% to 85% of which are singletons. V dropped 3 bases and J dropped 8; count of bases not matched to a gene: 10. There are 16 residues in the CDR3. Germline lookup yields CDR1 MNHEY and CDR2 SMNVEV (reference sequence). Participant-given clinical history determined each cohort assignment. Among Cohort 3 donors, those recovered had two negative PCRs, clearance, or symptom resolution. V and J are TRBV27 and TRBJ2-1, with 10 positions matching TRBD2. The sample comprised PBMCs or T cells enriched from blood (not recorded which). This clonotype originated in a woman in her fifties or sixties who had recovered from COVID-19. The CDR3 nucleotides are TGTGCCAGCAGTTTCGCGGTGGCTAGCGGGAGCTATGAGCAGTTCTTC. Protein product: CASSFAVASGSYEQFF.